This TCR beta chain was sequenced during a study of human T cells and chemical hapten exposure. Findings and limits, study-wide: It was expanded TCRs that formed significantly more large CDR3 similarity clusters than controls did.

This CDR3 region has 16 residues. The V and J ends lost 0 bases and 0 bases respectively, with 11 bases between them. Germline values: CDR1 SGHTA, CDR2 FQGNSA. Individual cDNA molecules (in the library) carried attached unique molecular identifiers. A single record per CDR3 protein comes from TCRdb applying MiXCR to the RACE reads. The sample holds roughly 110,000 distinct CDR3 sequences, approximately 12% seen once. Time point: pre-sensitization, week 0. Treatment indicated: therapeutic diphenylcyclopropenone sensitization with weekly scalp DPC. On this clonotype: Its specificity is not known.

Sequencing was performed on whole blood, taken in connection with sensitization to the hapten diphenylcyclopropenone (DPC). The TCR sequence derives from a woman aged 45-59 years with alopecia areata. Some clones in this sample may be carry-over from other donors' samples. The chain carries TRBV7-2 and TRBJ1-1; no reliable D call. CDR3 amino acids: CASSLAPTAMNTEAFF. For the CDR3, the DNA is TGTGCCAGCAGCTTAGCCCCGACGGCAATGAACACTGAAGCTTTCTTT.